The 18 T cell receptor beta chains listed next were all sequenced from one sample in a study of T cells after posttransplantation cyclophosphamide. Using immunoSEQ multiplex PCR, the repertoire was profiled, and TCRdb retains in-frame clones only, with some absent. Sampling found 40,000 to 45,000 clones, none seen once. Sequenced input: PBMCs. All receptors derive from a man aged 40-49 years in good health, CMV-negative, and a related stem cell transplant donor.

At least ten counts were recorded for this clone. V is TRBV2 and J is TRBJ2-5, with D maybe TRBD1 (7 bases). Germline loops: CDR1 SNHLY, CDR2 FYNNEI. V was cut by 8 bases and J by 5 bases, with 9 bases left in between. This CDR3 comprises 11 residues. The CDR3: CASGGGETQYF. The CDR3 nucleotides are TGTGCCAGCGGAGGGGGCGAGACCCAGTACTTC.

At least ten counts were recorded for this clone. The chain recombines TRBV6-1 with TRBJ2-3; no firm D call. The CDR3 has 13 residues. V was trimmed by 4 bases and J by 4 bases, leaving 9 bases between them. The germline gives CDR1 MNHNS, CDR2 SASEGT. CDR3 coding DNA: TGTGCCAGCAGTGCTATTAGATCAGATACGCAGTATTTT. Its translation is CASSAIRSDTQYF.

The table lists this clone with many counts. The V and J genes are TRBV29-1 and TRBJ1-1; D unresolved. The ends were cut back, 4 bases at V and 4 bases at J, with 13 bases in the middle. From germline, CDR1 is SQVTM and CDR2 ANQGSEA. This CDR3 has 13 residues. The CDR3 bases are TGCAGCGTTGTGGTTTCCGGCGGCACTGAAGCTTTCTTT. Translated: CSVVVSGGTEAFF. The full variable domain, with the rest looked up from reference TRBV29-1 and TRBJ1-1, is SAVISQKPSRDICQRGTSLTIQCQVDSQVTMMFWYRQQPGQSLTLIATANQGSEATYESGFVIDKFPISRPNLTFSTLTVSNMSPEDSSIYLCSVVVSGGTEAFFGQGTRLTVV.

This chain uses TRBV29-1 with TRBJ2-5; a possible D gene is TRBD1 (6 bases). The CDR3 sequence is 11 residues long. Between the trimmed V and J ends, which lost 7 bases and 2 bases, there was a span of 8 bases. Germline CDR1 SQVTM, CDR2 ANQGSEA. CDR3 sequence reads: CSAGQQETQYF. The CDR3 coding sequence is TGCAGCGCCGGACAGCAAGAGACCCAGTACTTC.

Many counts were recorded for this clone. The chain employs TRBV9 and TRBJ2-1, with a weak D call TRBD2 (6 bases). The germline CDR1 and CDR2 sequences are SGDLS and YYNGEE. CDR3 size: 17 residues. Between the trimmed V and J ends, which lost 4 bases and 3 bases, there was a span of 20 bases. CDR3 protein: CASSSRGPSDNYNEQFF. The CDR3 DNA sequence: TGTGCCAGCAGCTCAAGGGGACCTAGCGACAACTACAATGAGCAGTTCTTC.

This clone has ten or more counts. The V call is TRBV18, the J call TRBJ2-3; 9 positions agree with TRBD1. This CDR3 has 14 residues. V dropped 6 bases and J dropped 3; count of bases not matched to a gene: 4. Germline V CDR1 and CDR2: KGHSH, LQKENI. CDR3 protein: CASSYGTGTDTQYF. The CDR3 nucleotides are TGTGCCAGCTCCTATGGGACAGGGACAGATACGCAGTATTTT.

The table lists this clone with many counts. V usage is TRBV5-1 and J usage is TRBJ2-7; perhaps TRBD2 as D (6 bases). The CDR3 runs 15 residues. CDR1 SGHRS and CDR2 YFSETQ come from the germline V gene. Trimming left V 4 bases short and J 6 bases short, with 20 bases between. In DNA form, the CDR3 reads TGCGCCAGCAGCCCCGGGGACTCAGTTACGGCCGAGCAGTACGTC. Amino acid sequence: CASSPGDSVTAEQYV.

This clone was seen many times. The V and J genes are TRBV6-4 and TRBJ2-3; D perhaps matches TRBD2 (6 bases). Trimming cost V 5 bases and J 1 base, with 13 bases left between them. Germline assignment: CDR1 MRHNA and CDR2 SNTAGT. The CDR3 loop spans 15 amino acids. This CDR3 reads CASSPRETGTDTQYF. The DNA for the CDR3 is TGTGCCAGCAGTCCCCGGGAGACCGGCACAGATACGCAGTATTTT.

This clone is classed as medium-sized. This chain connects TRBV11-3 to TRBJ2-5, with TRBD2 as a possible D gene (6 bases). V lost 6 bases and J lost 4, with 21 bases in between. The germline V gene has CDR1 SGHNT and CDR2 YENEEA. The CDR3 has 16 residues. The CDR3 protein is CASRTRGEGAGETQYF. Here the CDR3 DNA reads TGTGCCAGCAGGACCCGGGGAGAGGGAGCGGGAGAGACCCAGTACTTC.

This clone has more than one count but fewer than ten. The CDR3 DNA sequence: TGTGCCAGCAGCCCGGGACAGGGGGTTACGTCCGTCTCCTACAATGAGCAGTTCTTC. Protein sequence: CASSPGQGVTSVSYNEQFF. The chain couples TRBV13 to TRBJ2-1; TRBD1 matches 11 bases. J was trimmed by 0 bases and V by 5 bases; bases with no gene match: 12. Germline V CDR1 and CDR2: PRHDT, FYEKMQ (reference sequence). The CDR3 totals 19 residues.

The rearrangement uses TRBV29-1 and TRBJ2-1, with a weak D call TRBD2 (6 bases). V was cut by 7 bases and J by 9 bases, with 13 bases left in between. The CDR3 runs 11 residues. The V gene's germline CDR1 is SQVTM and CDR2 ANQGSEA. CDR3 sequence reads: CSATEGTEQFF. The CDR3 DNA is TGCAGCGCCACGGAGGGCACTGAGCAGTTCTTC.

This clone was seen repeatedly, ten times or more. The CDR3 is CASSFGTPPTNEKLFF. CDR3 DNA sequence: TGCGCCAGCAGCTTCGGGACACCTCCAACTAATGAAAAACTGTTTTTT. This chain joins TRBV5-1 and TRBJ1-4, with D perhaps matching TRBD1 (6 bases). The length of the CDR3 is 16 residues. CDR1 and CDR2 from the germline V gene are SGHRS and YFSETQ. The V and J ends lost 2 bases and 0 bases respectively, with 11 bases between them.

This clone was seen ten or more times. This chain uses TRBV6-1 with TRBJ1-1; a possible D gene is TRBD1 (5 bases). The V gene lost 5 bases and the J gene lost 1 base, with 11 bases spanning the gap. The CDR3 runs 14 residues. The germline V gene encodes CDR1 MNHNS and CDR2 SASEGT. CDR3 region: CASSKGPENTEAFF. The CDR3 coding sequence is TGTGCCAGCAGTAAGGGGCCGGAGAACACTGAAGCTTTCTTT.

This clone has ten or more counts. The V gene is TRBV7-6, the J gene TRBJ2-5; a possible D gene is TRBD2 (6 bases). Germline V gene lookup returns CDR1 SGHVS and CDR2 FNYEAQ. Trimming removed 6 bases at V and 4 bases at J, with 15 bases between. This CDR3 contains 14 residues. The CDR3 loop reads CASRFLLGGETQYF. The CDR3 bases are TGTGCCAGCAGATTTCTGTTGGGAGGAGAGACCCAGTACTTC.

This clone has a count of ten or more. CDR3 protein: CASSTGGGYEQYF. Here the CDR3 DNA reads TGTGCCAGCAGTACAGGGGGCGGCTACGAGCAGTACTTC. The chain recombines TRBV27 with TRBJ2-7; 9 bases align to TRBD1. Trimming cost V 5 bases and J 3 bases; bases outside gene matches: 2. The CDR3 has 13 amino acids. Germline V lookup: CDR1 MNHEY, CDR2 SMNVEV (reference sequence).

This clone showed up many times. The rearrangement links TRBV4-1 to TRBJ2-3, with a weak D call TRBD1 (6 bases). The germline V and J ends were trimmed by 0 bases and 0 bases, with 10 bases remaining between them. There are 16 residues in the CDR3. The germline gives CDR1 MGHRA, CDR2 YSYEKL. For the CDR3, the DNA is TGCGCCAGCAGCCAAGATAGGGGGTCAAGCACAGATACGCAGTATTTT. Translating gives CASSQDRGSSTDTQYF.

The chain uses TRBV30 and TRBJ2-1; D gene ambiguous. The germline V and J ends were trimmed by 8 bases and 0 bases, with 17 bases remaining between them. Germline V CDR1 and CDR2: GTSNPN, SVGIG (reference sequence). The CDR3 totals 15 residues. CDR3 loop: CAGSRSPSSYNEQFF. The CDR3 DNA sequence: TGTGCCGGTTCAAGGTCTCCTAGCTCCTACAATGAGCAGTTCTTC.

The table lists this clone with many counts. This chain joins TRBV7-8 and TRBJ2-7; the D gene is possibly TRBD2 (5 bases). V was pared by 3 bases and J by 6 bases, with 12 bases between. The CDR3 extends over 13 amino acids. The V gene's germline CDR1 is SGHVS and CDR2 FQNEAQ. The CDR3 sequence: CASSFNREGEQYV. The CDR3 DNA sequence: TGTGCCAGCAGCTTCAATCGGGAAGGCGAGCAGTACGTC.